This TCR beta chain comes out of a study of blood T cell repertoires in COVID-19. Libraries were prepared by immunoSEQ multiplex PCR; TCRdb keeps only in-frame clonotypes and omits some of them. The data contain around 99,000 clones, roughly 84% of them singletons. This CDR3 is built from 15 residues. Sequenced sample: peripheral blood. The sequence was obtained from a woman over 75 with active or convalescent COVID-19. The chain combines TRBV21-1 with TRBJ2-2; the table's D call TRBD1 went unverified against the DNA. TRBV21-1 is a pseudogene locus. The CDR3 DNA follows: TGTGCCAGCAACGCCGGGACAGGGGACACCGGGGAGCTGTTTTTT. Its translation: CASNAGTGDTGELFF.